The next 18 T cell receptor beta chains were all read from a single sample in a study of control samples from healthy donors and cancer patients. The repertoire was sequenced with immunoSEQ multiplex PCR; TCRdb's copy has only in-frame clones and lacks some. This table holds 50,000 or so clones, roughly 93% found once. The sample taken for sequencing was PBMCs. These receptors were collected from a woman aged 50 to 60 with head and neck cancer.

This chain links TRBV30 with TRBJ1-4, with D perhaps TRBD1 (6 bases). The V gene's germline CDR1 is GTSNPN and CDR2 SVGIG (reference sequence). The germline V and J ends were trimmed by 2 bases and 2 bases, with 9 bases remaining between them. The CDR3 is 14 amino acids. The CDR3 is CAWSRTVTNEKLFF. The CDR3 nucleotides read TGTGCCTGGAGTAGGACAGTGACTAATGAAAAACTGTTTTTT.

The chain is built from TRBV29-1 and TRBJ2-1; 9 positions match TRBD2. The germline V gene has CDR1 SQVTM and CDR2 ANQGSEA. The junction had 3 bases not matched to a gene; V was cut back by 1 base and J by 5 bases. The CDR3 loop spans 14 amino acids. CDR3 nucleotide sequence: TGCAGCGTTGAAGGCGGGAGGGTCCACAATGAGCAGTTCTTC. Residues: CSVEGGRVHNEQFF.

V usage is TRBV28 and J usage is TRBJ1-1, with D unclear. V was trimmed by 1 base and J by 1 base, leaving 4 bases between them. Per the germline V gene, CDR1 is MDHEN and CDR2 is SYDVKM. This CDR3 has 13 amino acids. The CDR3 loop is CASSLFPNTEAFF. The CDR3 DNA follows: TGTGCCAGCAGTTTATTTCCGAACACTGAAGCTTTCTTT.

CDR3 region: CASSGGAGTNEKLFF. The CDR3 bases are TGTGCCAGCAGTGGAGGGGCAGGGACTAATGAAAAACTGTTTTTT. The chain is built from TRBV11-2 and TRBJ1-4; D possibly corresponds to TRBD1 (5 bases). The CDR3 runs to 15 residues. The V gene's germline CDR1 is SGHAT and CDR2 FQNNGV. V was cut by 6 bases and J by 2 bases, with 13 bases left in between.

The V and J genes are TRBV29-1 and TRBJ2-3; D uncertain. The CDR3 consists of 11 residues. Germline V CDR1 and CDR2: SQVTM, ANQGSEA. The V end was cut by 6 bases, the J end by 4 bases, with 8 bases between. CDR3 protein: CSVAMSDTQYF. For the CDR3, the DNA is TGCAGCGTCGCTATGTCAGATACGCAGTATTTT.

The chain combines TRBV6-5 with TRBJ2-7, with D maybe TRBD1 (5 bases). V was cut by 2 bases and J by 7 bases, with 15 bases left in between. CDR1 is MNHEY, CDR2 SVGAGI, per germline. This CDR3 has 14 residues. The CDR3 DNA reads as TGTGCCAGCAGTTACGTGAGACAGAGATCTGAGCAGTACTTC. It codes for CASSYVRQRSEQYF.

The rearrangement links TRBV25-1 to TRBJ2-4; D is possibly TRBD1 (6 bases). The germline V and J ends were trimmed by 4 bases and 8 bases, with 12 bases remaining between them. The CDR3 has 13 residues. Germline CDR1 and CDR2: MGHDK and SYGVNS. CDR3 nucleotide sequence: TGTGCCAGCAGTGTTGGGGGCCTTGACATTCAGTACTTC. Translation: CASSVGGLDIQYF.

This chain links TRBV28 with TRBJ2-7, with D perhaps given as TRBD1 or TRBD2 (5 bases each). Germline V lookup: CDR1 MDHEN, CDR2 SYDVKM. Trimming left V 4 bases short and J 3 bases short, with 10 bases between. The CDR3 is 13 residues long. CDR3 protein: CASSSSGGYEQYF. CDR3 nucleotide sequence: TGTGCCAGCAGTTCTTCTGGGGGCTACGAGCAGTACTTC. Full variable domain (remainder filled in from reference TRBV28 and TRBJ2-7): DVKVTQSSRYLVKRTGEKVFLECVQDMDHENMFWYRQDPGLGLRLIYFSYDVKMKEKGDIPEGYSVSREKKERFSLILESASTNQTSMYLCASSSSGGYEQYFGPGTRLTVT.

V gene TRBV7-2 combines with J gene TRBJ1-1; a weak D match, TRBD1 (5 bases). This CDR3 has 15 residues. Between the trimmed V and J ends, which lost 5 bases and 5 bases, there was a span of 18 bases. Germline CDR1 is SGHTA and CDR2 is FQGNSA. CDR3 DNA: TGTGCCAGCAGCCCCCAGGGTGCGGTTTTGACTGAAGCTTTCTTT. Its translation is CASSPQGAVLTEAFF.

This chain joins TRBV29-1 and TRBJ1-3, with a possible D match to TRBD1 (6 bases). The germline V and J ends were trimmed by 4 bases and 7 bases, with 17 bases remaining between them. The CDR3 has 14 residues. CDR1 is SQVTM, CDR2 ANQGSEA, per germline. The CDR3 region is CSVARGLGENTIYF. CDR3 in DNA: TGCAGCGTTGCCCGGGGGCTTGGGGAGAACACCATATATTTT. Looking up the rest from reference TRBV29-1 and TRBJ1-3 gives the full variable domain: SAVISQKPSRDICQRGTSLTIQCQVDSQVTMMFWYRQQPGQSLTLIATANQGSEATYESGFVIDKFPISRPNLTFSTLTVSNMSPEDSSIYLCSVARGLGENTIYFGEGSWLTVV.

The chain uses TRBV10-3 and TRBJ2-7, with TRBD1 identical over 11 bases. Trimming took 3 bases from V and 5 from J; bases not matched to a gene: 6. This CDR3 comprises 15 residues. CDR1 and CDR2 (germline): ENHRY, SYGVKD. The CDR3 nucleotides are TGTGCCATCAGTGAAGGACAGGGGGCGCAAAACGAGCAGTACTTC. Residues: CAISEGQGAQNEQYF.

This chain joins TRBV6-5 and TRBJ1-6; D is unresolved. Germline V gene data show CDR1 as MNHEY and CDR2 as SVGAGI. CDR3 length equals 12 residues. Trimming removed 4 bases at V and 12 bases at J, with 10 bases between. The CDR3 nucleotides are TGTGCCAGCAGTTCCCCACAGTTACCCCTCCACTTT. Protein: CASSSPQLPLHF.

V gene TRBV30 combines with J gene TRBJ2-1; 9 nucleotides match TRBD2. Germline trimming cut 4 bases from V and 2 bases from J; bases unmatched to any gene: 6. Germline V gene sequence: CDR1 GTSNPN, CDR2 SVGIG (reference sequence). The CDR3 extends over 15 amino acids. The CDR3 sequence is CAWNVAGATYNEQFF. CDR3 coding DNA: TGTGCCTGGAACGTAGCGGGAGCCACCTACAATGAGCAGTTCTTC.

The CDR3 protein is CASSPHRSYQETQYF. The CDR3, as DNA: TGTGCCAGCAGCCCCCACAGGTCGTACCAAGAGACCCAGTACTTC. The gene calls are TRBV3-1 (or the pseudogene TRBV3-2) and TRBJ2-5; D might be TRBD1 (5 bases). The CDR3 is made up of 15 amino acids. Germline loops: CDR1 LGHDT, CDR2 YNNKEL (reference sequence). V lost 4 bases and J 0 bases, leaving 12 bases between the germline ends.

The V call is TRBV5-4, the J call TRBJ2-7; D uncertain. V gave up 4 bases and J gave up 1 base, with 9 bases separating them. The germline CDR1 and CDR2 sequences are SGHNT and YYREEE (reference sequence). The CDR3 loop spans 13 amino acids. The CDR3 spells CASSPDGSYEQYF. The CDR3 bases are TGTGCCAGCAGCCCGGACGGATCCTACGAGCAGTACTTC.

The V call is TRBV30, the J call TRBJ2-2; D assignment may be TRBD1 or TRBD2 (5 bases each). The CDR3 has 15 amino acids. Trimming took off 1 base at V and 4 bases at J, with 13 bases between the two ends. CDR1 and CDR2 (germline): GTSNPN, SVGIG (reference sequence). As DNA, the CDR3 is TGTGCCTGGAGTGAATCCATGGGGACCACCGGGGAGCTGTTTTTT. Protein product: CAWSESMGTTGELFF.

The chain links TRBV2 to TRBJ2-5; 8 bases fit TRBD1. Germline assignment: CDR1 SNHLY and CDR2 FYNNEI. The V segment lost 5 bases and the J segment 4 bases; nucleotides outside the gene matches: 9. The CDR3 loop spans 15 amino acids. CDR3 loop: CASSPARTGRETQYF. DNA for the CDR3: TGTGCCAGCAGTCCCGCAAGGACAGGGAGAGAGACCCAGTACTTC.

V gene TRBV4-1 combines with J gene TRBJ2-1; a possible D gene is TRBD2 (6 bases). Germline loops: CDR1 MGHRA, CDR2 YSYEKL. CDR3 length equals 16 residues. The V gene lost 1 base and the J gene lost 7 bases, with 17 bases spanning the gap. CDR3 sequence (DNA): TGCGCCAGCAGCCAAGGATTTTCGGTGGGGAGGAATGAGCAGTTCTTC. Residues: CASSQGFSVGRNEQFF.